Sequencing of this T cell receptor (beta chain) was carried out in a study of T cells after yellow fever vaccination (dated by TCRdb to the late 2010s). Broadly, across the study: The SMART-Seq v4 Ultra Low Input RNA kit was used to prepare libraries from fractions with low cell numbers. To track T-cell clones before and after primary and booster YFV17D yellow fever vaccination, bulk TCR alpha and beta repertoires were sequenced longitudinally. Two healthy male donors, one aged 18 to 30 and one aged 30 to 40 years, were included in the cohort. Blood was collected at multiple timepoints before and after primary and secondary immunization, and bulk PBMC replicates and cell subsets were isolated. The research as a whole found: Because only two donors were included in the study, the extent to which the findings can be generalized is limited. The secondary T-cell response was weaker than the primary response but faster, peaking on day 5 instead of day 15. A small fraction of clonotypes showed up in both the CD4 and CD8 compartments, probably as a result of convergent recombination. Computational filtering was required because FACS-sorted repertoires could contain abundant contaminating clonotypes from the bulk population. After the booster, most clones that had expanded after primary vaccination were detected again (nearly 97% of CD4 and more than 85% of CD8), suggesting broad maintenance of memory.

From its cysteine to its phenylalanine, the CDR3 spans 16 amino acids. Of the read, only the CDR3 DNA is kept; its 48 bases are in frame from base 1. The junction shows trimming of 6 bases on V and 0 bases on J, plus 18 bases between the germline ends. The germline V gene encodes CDR1 DFQATT and CDR2 SNEGSKA (reference sequence). The label giving this sample's treatment or condition can be read as: live attenuated yellow fever vaccine strain. PBMCs were isolated from peripheral blood using a standard Ficoll-Paque protocol. CD4 and CD8 T-cell fractions were isolated with Dynabeads CD4 and CD8 positive selection kits. TriZol was used to extract RNA from bulk PBMCs, CD4 and CD8 fractions, and dextramer-positive and dextramer-negative fractions. With regard to this clonotype: The clone's antigen remains unknown. This may be a read error, as it is one base from a much larger clone.

TCR cDNA was synthesized by 5'RACE template switching, through which a universal primer site and unique molecular identifiers were introduced. cDNA synthesis was primed from both the TCR alpha and TCR beta constant segments. Library amplification involved two PCR steps, and the second step added sample barcodes and sequencing adapters. Sequencing of the libraries was done on either Illumina HiSeq 2500 (2x100 bp) or NovaSeq (2x150 bp). As for how the authors treated the data: MIGEC handled demultiplexing of reads and collapsing into UMI consensus sequences, while MiXCR performed V(D)J alignment. Vaccine-responding clonotypes were identified with edgeR using replicate PBMC samples, with FDR below 0.01 and a log2 fold change above 5 up to day 15 being required. Each bulk clonotype was labeled CD4 or CD8 based on which sequenced repertoire, CD4 or CD8, contained the clonotype at higher abundance. Using fastp trimming at Q25 and MiXCR clonotype assembly, TCRdb reanalyzed the public sequencing data and kept in-frame beta chains. Rows are unified per CDR3 protein, each entry keeping the most common DNA and genes. These V and J calls originate from TCRdb's pipeline instead of the authors' own analysis. Present in this sample are 160,000 or so distinct CDR3 sequences, 6.5% to 8.5% of which were seen just once. The ten largest clones take up roughly 2.5% of the sample.

The sample in question was CD4+ T cells sorted from PBMCs, obtained 5 days after the first yellow fever vaccination. The chain joins TRBV20-1 to TRBJ2-1; TRBD2 could be the D gene, as 6 bases match. This clonotype was obtained from a man aged 18 to 30 who received the YFV17D yellow fever vaccine. The CDR3 reads as follows: CSADTGADSSYNEQFF. Here is the DNA: TGCAGTGCCGACACGGGAGCGGATAGCTCCTACAATGAGCAGTTCTTC.